The 20 T cell receptor beta chains given below trace back to one sample, sequenced in a study of cytomegalovirus exposure and HLA in healthy donors. PCR employed 60 Vbeta and 13 Jbeta primers. Assay used: immunoSEQ multiplex PCR; TCRdb lists only in-frame clones, some missing. Here the sample spans some 120,000 clones, more than 80% being singletons. The sequenced material came from PBMCs. Receptors were obtained from a man aged 40-55 years in good health and CMV-seronegative.

This chain links TRBV5-6 with TRBJ1-5; TRBD1 is a possible D gene (5 bases). This CDR3 has 15 amino acids. CDR1 is SGHDT and CDR2 is YYEEEE in the germline V gene. V was clipped by 3 bases and J by 3 bases, with 13 bases between them. Written as DNA, the CDR3 is TGTGCCAGCAGCTGGGGTCCAGGGAACAATCAGCCCCAGCATTTT. The encoded protein is CASSWGPGNNQPQHF. The full variable domain, completed using reference TRBV5-6 and TRBJ1-5, is DAGVTQSPTHLIKTRGQQVTLRCSPKSGHDTVSWYQQALGQGPQFIFQYYEEEERQRGNFPDRFSGHQFPNYSSELNVNALLLGDSALYLCASSWGPGNNQPQHFGDGTRLSIL.

This clone has only one observation. The rearrangement uses TRBV6-1 and TRBJ2-3, with 11 positions matching TRBD2. Looked up from germline, CDR1 is MNHNS and CDR2 is SASEGT. This CDR3 region has 16 residues. Losses at the gene ends were 4 bases for V and 5 bases for J; bases not matched to a gene: 8. This chain's CDR3 is CASSVPGLAAQDTQYF. For the CDR3, the DNA is TGTGCCAGCAGTGTCCCGGGACTAGCGGCTCAAGATACGCAGTATTTT.

This clone was seen only a few times. The chain is built from TRBV2 and TRBJ2-7; 8 nucleotides line up with TRBD1. This CDR3 has 13 amino acids. Germline V lookup: CDR1 SNHLY, CDR2 FYNNEI. With 4 bases clipped from V and 5 bases from J, the junction kept 4 bases outside the gene matches. CDR3 in DNA: TGTGCCAGCAGTGGGACAGGGTACCACGAGCAGTACTTC. It codes for CASSGTGYHEQYF.

This sequence joins TRBV7-9 and TRBJ2-1; 10 bases match TRBD2. The CDR3 runs 17 residues. Germline CDR1 and CDR2: SEHNR and FQNEAQ (reference sequence). Trimming took 0 bases from V and 8 from J; bases not matched to a gene: 10. The CDR3 DNA reads as TGTGCCAGCAGCTTAGCGTCGAGCGGGGGGGCCGGTGATGAGCAGTTCTTC. The encoded protein is CASSLASSGGAGDEQFF. Looking up the rest from reference TRBV7-9 and TRBJ2-1 gives the full variable domain: DTGVSQNPRHKITKRGQNVTFRCDPISEHNRLYWYRQTLGQGPEFLTYFQNEAQLEKSRLLSDRFSAERPKGSFSTLEIQRTEQGDSAMYLCASSLASSGGAGDEQFFGPGTRLTVL.

This clone has only a few counts. The J gene is TRBJ2-6, the V gene TRBV6-7; D ambiguous. TRBV6-7 is filed as an ORF, its function uncertain. Trimming took off 4 bases at V and 0 bases at J, with 10 bases between the two ends. The CDR3 sequence is 16 residues long. CDR3 amino acids: CASSWLRSSGANVLTF. The CDR3 DNA follows: TGTGCCAGCAGTTGGCTTCGCTCCTCTGGGGCCAACGTCCTGACTTTC.

The chain employs TRBV5-4 and TRBJ2-7; 11 bases match TRBD1. The CDR3 is 16 amino acids. Germline V gene sequence: CDR1 SGHNT, CDR2 YYREEE (reference sequence). Losses at the gene ends were 0 bases for V and 4 bases for J; bases not matched to a gene: 6. CDR3 sequence: CASSLGGTGGLYEQYF. The CDR3 nucleotides are TGTGCCAGCAGCTTGGGGGGGACAGGGGGACTTTACGAGCAGTACTTC.

The chain uses TRBV5-1 and TRBJ2-5; a weak D match, TRBD1 (5 bases). This CDR3 has 15 residues. CDR1 and CDR2 from the germline V gene are SGHRS and YFSETQ. Trimming pared 2 bases from V and 7 bases from J, leaving 18 bases between. CDR3 sequence reads: CASSLTTEPTRTQYF. The CDR3 DNA reads TGCGCCAGCAGCTTAACGACAGAGCCCACGAGGACCCAGTACTTC.

V usage is TRBV5-1 and J usage is TRBJ2-7; D might be TRBD1 (6 bases). The CDR3 is made up of 16 amino acids. The ends were cut back, 3 bases at V and 0 bases at J, with 16 bases in the middle. CDR1 and CDR2 from the germline V gene are SGHRS and YFSETQ. The CDR3 region has the DNA TGCGCCAGCAGCTCATTGACAGGTGCCAGCTCCTACGAGCAGTACTTC. It yields the protein CASSSLTGASSYEQYF. The variable domain in full, with the rest retrieved from reference TRBV5-1 and TRBJ2-7, is KAGVTQTPRYLIKTRGQQVTLSCSPISGHRSVSWYQQTPGQGLQFLFEYFSETQRNKGNFPGRFSGRQFSNSRSEMNVSTLELGDSALYLCASSSLTGASSYEQYFGPGTRLTVT.

The chain joins TRBV5-1 to TRBJ1-1, with D hard to call. Trimming stripped 0 bases from V and 2 bases from J, with 8 bases between. This CDR3 is 14 amino acids long. Germline CDR1 and CDR2: SGHRS and YFSETQ. CDR3 nucleotides: TGCGCCAGCAGCTTGGATCGGGGAAACACTGAAGCTTTCTTT. Amino acid sequence: CASSLDRGNTEAFF.

The chain links TRBV28 to TRBJ2-1, with 7 bases fitting TRBD1. Germline-derived CDR1 and CDR2 are MDHEN and SYDVKM. The CDR3 covers 15 residues. After removal of 3 bases from V and 0 bases from J, the junction contained 2 bases not matched to a gene. The CDR3 coding sequence is TGTGCCAGCAGTTTGACAGGGAGCTCCTACAATGAGCAGTTCTTC. Translation gives CASSLTGSSYNEQFF.

As regards this clone: Its ends do not fully match the called genes, so a read error is possible. This chain uses TRBV6-1 with TRBJ1-6; D gene uncertain. Germline V gene data show CDR1 as MNHNS and CDR2 as SASEGT. The CDR3 consists of 14 residues. The CDR3 protein is CASREGRDNSPLHF. CDR3 coding DNA: TGTGCCAGCAGGGAAGGACGGGATAATTCACCCCTCCACTTT.

The rearrangement links TRBV7-8 to TRBJ2-7, with D possibly being TRBD1 (6 bases). The CDR3 is made up of 19 amino acids. V was pared by 2 bases and J by 0 bases, with 23 bases between. CDR1 is SGHVS, CDR2 FQNEAQ, per germline. The CDR3 bases are TGTGCCAGCAGCTTACTTGAAGGACAGCGTCCTACCAGCTCCTACGAGCAGTACTTC. Protein product: CASSLLEGQRPTSSYEQYF. Drawing the rest from reference TRBV7-8 and TRBJ2-7, the complete variable domain is GAGVSQSPRYKVAKRGQDVALRCDPISGHVSLFWYQQALGQGPEFLTYFQNEAQLDKSGLPSDRFFAERPEGSVSTLKIQRTQQEDSAVYLCASSLLEGQRPTSSYEQYFGPGTRLTVT.

This clone appeared a single time. The V gene is TRBV7-2, the J gene TRBJ2-1, with 8 positions matching TRBD1. The CDR3 extends over 16 amino acids. Trimming cost V 6 bases and J 1 base; bases outside gene matches: 8. Germline V gene sequence: CDR1 SGHTA, CDR2 FQGNSA. In DNA, the CDR3 is TGTGCCAGCAGTACACAGGGGGACGGATCCTACAATGAGCAGTTCTTC. It translates to CASSTQGDGSYNEQFF.

The chain links TRBV7-2 to TRBJ2-2, with a weak D call TRBD1 (6 bases). From germline, CDR1 is SGHTA and CDR2 FQGNSA. Trimming cost V 5 bases and J 2 bases, with 12 bases left between them. The CDR3 contains 15 residues. CDR3 DNA sequence: TGTGCCAGCAGCCGGACAGTCCTAAACACCGGGGAGCTGTTTTTT. It translates to CASSRTVLNTGELFF.

The genes are TRBV5-1 and TRBJ2-7, with D possibly being TRBD1 (6 bases). Per the germline V gene, CDR1 is SGHRS and CDR2 is YFSETQ. V lost 6 bases and J 1 base, leaving 17 bases between the germline ends. This CDR3 spans 15 amino acids. CDR3 coding DNA: TGCGCCAGCAATCCCAGGGGCTTCCCATCCTACGAGCAGTACTTC. Its protein product is CASNPRGFPSYEQYF.

V gene TRBV23-1 combines with J gene TRBJ2-5; D not certain. TRBV23-1 is identified as an open reading frame with a role that is uncertain. The CDR3 is 14 residues long. V lost 0 bases, J lost 2 bases, and 7 bases lay in between. This chain's CDR3 is CASSQSSRQETQYF. CDR3 DNA sequence: TGCGCCAGCAGTCAATCGTCCAGACAAGAGACCCAGTACTTC.

The chain links TRBV28 to TRBJ2-1; D is ambiguous. Germline V CDR1 and CDR2: MDHEN, SYDVKM. With 5 bases removed from V and 5 bases from J, the gap between germline ends came to 16 bases. The CDR3 loop spans 15 amino acids. DNA for the CDR3: TGTGCCAGCAGTCCCCCAGCGCCTACACACAATGAGCAGTTCTTC. Its translation: CASSPPAPTHNEQFF.

The rearrangement joins TRBV5-4 to TRBJ2-5, with D possibly TRBD2 on 5 matching bases. V shed 4 bases and J shed 5 bases, with 9 bases lying between them. Germline V gives CDR1 SGHNT, CDR2 YYREEE (reference sequence). The CDR3 spans 12 residues. The CDR3 is CASSPPGETQYF. In DNA form, the CDR3 reads TGTGCCAGCAGCCCCCCGGGGGAGACCCAGTACTTC.

This clone showed up just once. The rearrangement links TRBV7-2 to TRBJ2-5; 9 positions agree with TRBD2. Germline CDR1 and CDR2: SGHTA and FQGNSA. This CDR3 has 16 amino acids. After removal of 1 base from V and 4 bases from J, the junction contained 7 bases not matched to a gene. The CDR3 DNA reads TGTGCCAGCAGCTTAGTCGGCGGGGGGGCGTTAGAGACCCAGTACTTC. Protein product: CASSLVGGGALETQYF.

This chain links TRBV18 with TRBJ2-3, with 9 nucleotides matching TRBD1. The J segment lost 5 bases and the V segment lost 4 bases, leaving 7 bases of the junction unmatched. Germline loops: CDR1 KGHSH, CDR2 LQKENI. The CDR3 extends over 15 amino acids. The CDR3 region has the DNA TGTGCCAGCTCACAAACAGGGGGCGAGGGAGATACGCAGTATTTT. This translates into CASSQTGGEGDTQYF.